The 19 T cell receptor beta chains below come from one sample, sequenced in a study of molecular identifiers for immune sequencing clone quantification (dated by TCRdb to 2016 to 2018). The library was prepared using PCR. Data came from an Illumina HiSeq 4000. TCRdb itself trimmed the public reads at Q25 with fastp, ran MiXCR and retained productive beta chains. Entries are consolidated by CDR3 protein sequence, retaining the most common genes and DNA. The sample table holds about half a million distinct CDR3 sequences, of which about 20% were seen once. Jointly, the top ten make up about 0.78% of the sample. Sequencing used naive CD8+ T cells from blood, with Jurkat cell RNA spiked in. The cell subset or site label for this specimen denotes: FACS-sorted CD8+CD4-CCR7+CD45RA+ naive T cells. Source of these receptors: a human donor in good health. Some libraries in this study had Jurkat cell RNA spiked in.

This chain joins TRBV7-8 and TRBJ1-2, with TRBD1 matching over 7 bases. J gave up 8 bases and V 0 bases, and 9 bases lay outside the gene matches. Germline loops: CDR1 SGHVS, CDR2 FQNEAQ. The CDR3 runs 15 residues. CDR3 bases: TGTGCCAGCAGCTTAGCCACAGAGGGGGCGTTAGGCTACACCTTC. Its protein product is CASSLATEGALGYTF.

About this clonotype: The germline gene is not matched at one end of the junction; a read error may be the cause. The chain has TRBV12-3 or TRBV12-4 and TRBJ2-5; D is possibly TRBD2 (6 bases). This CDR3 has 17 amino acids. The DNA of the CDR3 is TGTGGCAGCAGTGCGCTACCTAGCGCAGAGTACCAAGAGACCCAGTACTTC. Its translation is CGSSALPSAEYQETQYF.

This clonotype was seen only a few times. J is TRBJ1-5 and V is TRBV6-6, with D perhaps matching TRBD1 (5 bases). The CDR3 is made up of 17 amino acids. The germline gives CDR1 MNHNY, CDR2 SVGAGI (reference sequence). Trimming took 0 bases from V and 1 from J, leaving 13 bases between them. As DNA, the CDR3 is TGTGCCAGCAGTTACTCGCCCATGGACACCAGCAATCAGCCCCAGCATTTT. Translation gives CASSYSPMDTSNQPQHF.

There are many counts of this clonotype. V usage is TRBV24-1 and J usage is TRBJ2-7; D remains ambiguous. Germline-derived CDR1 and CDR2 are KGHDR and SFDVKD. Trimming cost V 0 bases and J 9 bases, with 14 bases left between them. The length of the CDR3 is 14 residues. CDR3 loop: CATSDLGTSDGQYF. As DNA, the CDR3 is TGTGCCACCAGTGATTTGGGCACGTCGGACGGGCAGTACTTC.

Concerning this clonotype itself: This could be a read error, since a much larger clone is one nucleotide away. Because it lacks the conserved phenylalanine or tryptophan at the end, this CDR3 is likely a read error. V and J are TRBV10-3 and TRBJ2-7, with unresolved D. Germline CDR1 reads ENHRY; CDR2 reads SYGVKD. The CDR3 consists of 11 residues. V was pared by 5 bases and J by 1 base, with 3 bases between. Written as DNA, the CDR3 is TGTGCCATCAGTCCATCCTACGAGCAGTACCTC. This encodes CAISPSYEQYL.

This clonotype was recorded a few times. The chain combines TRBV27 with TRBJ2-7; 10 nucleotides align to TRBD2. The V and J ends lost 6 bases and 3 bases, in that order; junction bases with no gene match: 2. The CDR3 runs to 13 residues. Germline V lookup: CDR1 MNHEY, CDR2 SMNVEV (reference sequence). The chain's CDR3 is CASRPSGSYEQYF. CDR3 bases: TGTGCCAGCAGACCTAGCGGGAGCTACGAGCAGTACTTC.

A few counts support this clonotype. This CDR3 is CASSVDGSIDSPLHF. CDR3 in DNA: TGTGCCAGCAGCGTGGACGGGAGCATTGATTCACCCCTCCACTTT. The chain has TRBV9 and TRBJ1-6, with D unclear. This CDR3 has 15 residues. The germline V gene encodes CDR1 SGDLS and CDR2 YYNGEE. V was trimmed by 2 bases and J by 8 bases, leaving 14 bases between them.

CDR3 in amino acids: CASSPSGTGVYTEAFF. The CDR3 nucleotides read TGTGCCAGCAGCCCTTCCGGGACAGGGGTGTACACTGAAGCTTTCTTT. The rearrangement joins TRBV7-9 to TRBJ1-1, with 10 bases that match TRBD1. The CDR3 loop spans 16 amino acids. Germline values: CDR1 SEHNR, CDR2 FQNEAQ (reference sequence). Unmatched junction bases numbered 9, after V lost 5 bases and J lost 3 bases.

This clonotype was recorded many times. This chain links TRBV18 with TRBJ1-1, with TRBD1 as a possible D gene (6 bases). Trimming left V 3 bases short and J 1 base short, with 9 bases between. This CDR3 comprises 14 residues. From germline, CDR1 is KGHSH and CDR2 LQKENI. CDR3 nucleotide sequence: TGTGCCAGCTCACCCGAGGGACAGAACACTGAAGCTTTCTTT. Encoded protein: CASSPEGQNTEAFF.

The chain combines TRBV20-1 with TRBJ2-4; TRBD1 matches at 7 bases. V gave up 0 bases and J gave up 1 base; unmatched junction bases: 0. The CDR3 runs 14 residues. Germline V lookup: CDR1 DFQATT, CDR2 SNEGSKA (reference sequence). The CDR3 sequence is CSARDRGAKNIQYF. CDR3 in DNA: TGCAGTGCTAGAGACAGGGGGGCCAAAAACATTCAGTACTTC.

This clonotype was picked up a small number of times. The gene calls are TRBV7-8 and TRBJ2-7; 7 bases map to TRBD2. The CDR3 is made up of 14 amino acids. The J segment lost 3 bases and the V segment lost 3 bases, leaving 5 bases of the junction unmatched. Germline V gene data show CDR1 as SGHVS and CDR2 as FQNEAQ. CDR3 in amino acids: CASSLGGTVYEQYF. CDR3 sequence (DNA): TGTGCCAGCAGCTTGGGGGGGACGGTCTACGAGCAGTACTTC.

This CDR3 is CASSLAGPVGQYF. In DNA, the CDR3 is TGTGCCAGCAGCTTAGCGGGGCCGGTCGGGCAGTACTTC. The chain carries TRBV7-6 and TRBJ2-7; D possibly corresponds to TRBD1 (5 bases). Trimming removed 0 bases at V and 9 bases at J, with 12 bases between. The CDR3 runs to 13 residues. From germline, CDR1 is SGHVS and CDR2 FNYEAQ.

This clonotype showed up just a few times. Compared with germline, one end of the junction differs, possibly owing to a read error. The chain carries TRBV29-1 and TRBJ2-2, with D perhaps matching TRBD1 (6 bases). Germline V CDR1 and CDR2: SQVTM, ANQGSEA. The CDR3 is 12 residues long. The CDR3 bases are TGCAGCGCCAGGACAGAGACCGGGGAGCTGCTTTTT. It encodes CSARTETGELLF.

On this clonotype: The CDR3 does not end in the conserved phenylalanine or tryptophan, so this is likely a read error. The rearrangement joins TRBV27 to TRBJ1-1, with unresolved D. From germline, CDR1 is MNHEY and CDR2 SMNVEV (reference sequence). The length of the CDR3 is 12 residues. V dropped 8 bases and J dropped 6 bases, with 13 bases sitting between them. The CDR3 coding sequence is TGTGCCAGCGGCCGCCTAGAGGCTGAAGCTTTCCTT. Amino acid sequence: CASGRLEAEAFL.

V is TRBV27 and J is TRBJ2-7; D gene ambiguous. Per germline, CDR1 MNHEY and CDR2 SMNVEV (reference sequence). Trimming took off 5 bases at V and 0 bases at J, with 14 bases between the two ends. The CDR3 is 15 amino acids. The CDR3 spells CASSPIAGASYEQYF. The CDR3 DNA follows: TGTGCCAGCAGTCCAATTGCAGGAGCCTCCTACGAGCAGTACTTC.

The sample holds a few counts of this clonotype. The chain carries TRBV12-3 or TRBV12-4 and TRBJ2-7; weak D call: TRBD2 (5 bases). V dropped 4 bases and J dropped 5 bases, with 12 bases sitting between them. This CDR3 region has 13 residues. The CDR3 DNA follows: TGTGCCAGCAGTTGGGCTCGGGGAGACGAGCAGTACTTC. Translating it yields CASSWARGDEQYF.

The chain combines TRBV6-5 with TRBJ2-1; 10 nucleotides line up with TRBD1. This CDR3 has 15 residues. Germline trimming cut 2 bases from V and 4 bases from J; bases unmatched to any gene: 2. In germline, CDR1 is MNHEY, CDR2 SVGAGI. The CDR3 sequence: CASSYDRGHYNEQFF. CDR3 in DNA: TGTGCCAGCAGTTACGACAGGGGGCATTACAATGAGCAGTTCTTC.

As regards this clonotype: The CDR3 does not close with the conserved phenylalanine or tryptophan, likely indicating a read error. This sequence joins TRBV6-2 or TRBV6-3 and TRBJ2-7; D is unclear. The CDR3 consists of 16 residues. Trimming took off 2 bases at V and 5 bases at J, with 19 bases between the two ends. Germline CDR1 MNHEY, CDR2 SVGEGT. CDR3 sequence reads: CASSYPVGYSGHEQYI. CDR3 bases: TGTGCCAGCAGTTACCCCGTCGGATATTCGGGCCACGAGCAGTACATC.

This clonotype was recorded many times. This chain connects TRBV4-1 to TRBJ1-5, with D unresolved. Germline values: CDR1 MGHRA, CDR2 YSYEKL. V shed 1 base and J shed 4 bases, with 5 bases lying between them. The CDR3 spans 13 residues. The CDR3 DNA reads TGCGCCAGCAGCCAAGTGGGGAATCAGCCCCAGCATTTT. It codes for CASSQVGNQPQHF.